Sequencing of this TCR beta chain was carried out in a study of metastatic and nonmetastatic thyroid tumors. The ends lost 9 bases at V and 5 bases at J; junction bases unmatched: 11. Looked up from germline, CDR1 is MDHEN and CDR2 is SYDVKM. This CDR3 region has 15 residues. This clone was seen at least ten times. Additional DNA sequences in this sample encode the identical CDR3. Until they underwent thyroid surgery, no patient had received any treatment. TCRdb re-called clones via MiXCR from the PCR reads. The sample lists about 82,000 clones, 9.5% to 15% occurring once. The clonotype originates from a female donor with papillary thyroid cancer or a benign thyroid nodule (not recorded which). Some clones in this sample may be carry-over from other donors' samples. The sample comprised tumor tissue. The chain combines TRBV28 with TRBJ2-5, with 11 bases lining up with TRBD1. The CDR3 sequence: CASGRGTGGVETQYF. DNA of the CDR3: TGTGCCAGTGGGCGGGGGACAGGGGGAGTTGAGACCCAGTACTTC.